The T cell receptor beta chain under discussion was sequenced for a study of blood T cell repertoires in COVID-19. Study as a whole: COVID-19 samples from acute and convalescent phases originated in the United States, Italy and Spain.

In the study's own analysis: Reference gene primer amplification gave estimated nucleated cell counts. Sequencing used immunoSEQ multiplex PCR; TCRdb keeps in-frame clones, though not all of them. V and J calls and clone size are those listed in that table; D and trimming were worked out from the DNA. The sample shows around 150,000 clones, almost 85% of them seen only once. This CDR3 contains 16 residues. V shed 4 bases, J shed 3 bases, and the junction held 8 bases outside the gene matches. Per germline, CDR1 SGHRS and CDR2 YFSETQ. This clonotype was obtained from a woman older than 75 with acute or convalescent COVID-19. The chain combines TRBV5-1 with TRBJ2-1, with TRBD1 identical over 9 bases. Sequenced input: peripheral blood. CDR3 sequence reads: CASSPGPGQGYNEQFF. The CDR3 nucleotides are TGCGCCAGCAGCCCAGGGCCGGGACAGGGCTACAATGAGCAGTTCTTC.